The source of this T cell receptor beta chain is a study of T cell responses to AZD1222 COVID-19 vaccine (dated by TCRdb to 2020 to 2022). Turning to the overall study: TCR sequencing was performed for fewer than 250 trial participants, of whom around 210 were given two doses of AZD1222 and around 25 were given two doses of MenACWY control vaccine. Trial participants were enrolled into age subgroups of 18-55, 56-69 and 70-plus years, which contained around 150, 28 and 57 TCR-sequenced participants, respectively. The investigation overall reported the following: Epitopes outside the regions mutated in the B.1.351 and B.1.1.7 variants were reportedly recognized by nearly half of the unique spike-specific TCRs. In the small 56-69-year group, the increase in depth fell short of significance, most likely because of low power. The whole spike protein was spanned by vaccine-associated CD4 TCRs, and dominant responses were seen in regions 160-218 and 743-854. Spike-specific TCR breadth and depth rose significantly after two AZD1222 doses compared with day 0 and with MenACWY recipients. Conclusions about previously exposed vaccinees were limited because only six AZD1222 recipients were SARS-CoV-2 seropositive at baseline. Because no day 14 peak-response samples were available, repertoires were characterized only after the peak T cell response. Most participants were white British and females outnumbered males, and the authors suggested that clonal diversity may have been underestimated.

The CDR3 regions of human TCRbeta chains were subjected to immunosequencing. Under the source paper's analysis protocol: Repertoire TCRs were checked for matches against a reference library of SARS-CoV-2-specific TCRs that had been generated using the MIRA antigen-specificity platform. Breadth was defined as the fraction of unique TCRs that were SARS-CoV-2-associated. Depth was defined as the fraction of total T cells that were SARS-CoV-2-associated. Each spike-specific TCR was assigned to its reactive spike region and to a CD4 or CD8 class using the MIRA data. Log10-transformed breadth and depth values were compared by one-way ANOVA with Sidak's multiple comparisons tests. This immuneACCESS table, as held by TCRdb, lists in-frame sequences with V and J called but not all clones. Of the missing ones, under half trace to an unresolved V gene in checked studies; the others have no known cause. V and J calls plus clone size are reproduced from that table; the DNA served to infer D and trimming. This sample holds about 110,000 clones; around nine tenths were observed only once. The ten largest clones take up roughly 3% of the sample.

Per the publication, the time point label means: baseline before first vaccination. In the paper's terms, the treatment or condition label means: meningococcal conjugate vaccine given as trial control. Vaccinee samples came from UK trials COV001 and COV002, including a single-blind randomized controlled phase 2/3 trial of AZD1222 (ChAdOx1 nCoV-19) in healthy adults. Trial participant PBMC samples were collected at day 0 and day 28 after the second dose for TCRbeta chain sequencing. The CDR3 runs 15 amino acids, cysteine and phenylalanine included. The kept DNA is CDR3 alone, 45 bases in frame from the first base. V loses 1 base, J loses 5 bases, and the germline ends lie 14 bases apart. For CDR1 and CDR2, the germline V gene lists SGHAT and FQNNGV. Comment on this clone: The antigen it binds to is not known. No base quality values were provided; no much bigger clone lies one nucleotide off.

This specimen consisted of peripheral blood, obtained on day 0 of MenACWY control vaccination. This chain joins TRBV11-2 to TRBJ1-2; the D gene is possibly TRBD1, with 5 bases matching. This receptor was taken from an adult in good health. Here is the DNA: TGTGCCAGCAGCTTAGTGGCAGGGCGGATTTATGGCTACACCTTC. This gives the protein CASSLVAGRIYGYTF.